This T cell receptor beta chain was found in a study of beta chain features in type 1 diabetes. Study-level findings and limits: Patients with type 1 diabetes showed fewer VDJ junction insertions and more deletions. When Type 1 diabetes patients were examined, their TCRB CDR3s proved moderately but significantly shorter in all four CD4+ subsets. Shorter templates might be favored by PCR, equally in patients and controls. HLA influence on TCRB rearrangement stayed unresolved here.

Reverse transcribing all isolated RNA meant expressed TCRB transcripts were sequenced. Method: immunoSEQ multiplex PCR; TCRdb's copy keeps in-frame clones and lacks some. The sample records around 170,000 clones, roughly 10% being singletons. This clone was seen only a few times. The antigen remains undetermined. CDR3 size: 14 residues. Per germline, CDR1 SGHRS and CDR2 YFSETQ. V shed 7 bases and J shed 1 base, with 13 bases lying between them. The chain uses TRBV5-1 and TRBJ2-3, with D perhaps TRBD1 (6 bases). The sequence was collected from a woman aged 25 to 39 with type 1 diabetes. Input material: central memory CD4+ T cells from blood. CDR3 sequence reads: CASFTGYGTDTQYF. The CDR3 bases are TGCGCCAGCTTCACAGGGTACGGCACAGATACGCAGTATTTT.